The 27 T cell receptor beta chains below all came from one sample that was sequenced in a study of blood T cell repertoires in COVID-19. Assay: immunoSEQ multiplex PCR; the TCRdb copy retains only in-frame clones and omits some. This sample has 120,000 or so clones, with about four fifths found just once. Sequenced input: peripheral blood. The receptors were gathered from a man aged 25-45 years with COVID-19, enrolled during active disease.

The chain uses TRBV7-9 and TRBJ2-2; 9 bases align to TRBD1. This CDR3 is built from 15 residues. J was trimmed by 4 bases and V by 4 bases; bases with no gene match: 4. The germline V gene has CDR1 SEHNR and CDR2 FQNEAQ (reference sequence). The CDR3 DNA reads TGTGCCAGCAGCTCCCCACAGGGGGCCACCGGGGAGCTGTTTTTT. Translating it yields CASSSPQGATGELFF.

The J gene is TRBJ1-1, the V gene TRBV6-6; TRBD1 might be the D (5 bases). V lost 3 bases to trimming and J lost 4 bases, with 9 bases between them. The CDR3 runs 13 residues. CDR1 and CDR2 (germline): MNHNY, SVGAGI (reference sequence). The CDR3 coding sequence is TGTGCCAGCAGTTATGTCGGGGGCACTGAAGCTTTCTTT. The encoded protein is CASSYVGGTEAFF.

The rearrangement joins TRBV2 to TRBJ2-5, with D perhaps TRBD2 (7 bases). With 11 bases removed from V and 0 bases from J, the gap between germline ends came to 10 bases. Germline V gene lookup returns CDR1 SNHLY and CDR2 FYNNEI. The CDR3 is 12 amino acids. CDR3 DNA sequence: TGTGCCGGAGGGGGGGACCAAGAGACCCAGTACTTC. It encodes CAGGGDQETQYF. Looking up the rest from reference TRBV2 and TRBJ2-5 gives the full variable domain: EPEVTQTPSHQVTQMGQEVILRCVPISNHLYFYWYRQILGQKVEFLVSFYNNEISEKSEIFDDQFSVERPDGSNFTLKIRSTKLEDSAMYFCAGGGDQETQYFGPGTRLLVL.

The CDR3 sequence is CASSLAPRGEKLFF. CDR3 DNA: TGCGCCAGCAGCTTGGCCCCACGGGGTGAAAAACTGTTTTTT. This chain connects TRBV5-1 to TRBJ1-4; no clear D. Germline V CDR1 and CDR2: SGHRS, YFSETQ. The CDR3 loop spans 14 amino acids. V lost 0 bases and J 7 bases, leaving 10 bases between the germline ends.

This chain joins TRBV29-1 and TRBJ2-1; 8 nucleotides align to TRBD1. Per the germline V gene, CDR1 is SQVTM and CDR2 is ANQGSEA. This CDR3 spans 15 amino acids. Germline trimming cut 8 bases from V and 5 bases from J; bases unmatched to any gene: 14. The DNA for the CDR3 is TGCAGCCCCCTGGGACCGGGACAGGAAAACAATGAGCAGTTCTTC. The encoded protein is CSPLGPGQENNEQFF.

The chain links TRBV19 to TRBJ1-2; the match to TRBD1 covers 8 bases. Germline-derived CDR1 and CDR2 are LNHDA and SQIVND (reference sequence). The CDR3 has 13 residues. Trimming took 6 bases from V and 8 from J; bases not matched to a gene: 8. As DNA, the CDR3 is TGTGCCAGTAGGGACAGGGCTGATGGCGGCTACACCTTC. Translating gives CASRDRADGGYTF.

In DNA, the CDR3 is TGTGCCAGCAGTTACGAGGGACAAGCCAATCAGCCCCAGCATTTT. The encoded protein is CASSYEGQANQPQHF. The rearrangement links TRBV6-6 to TRBJ1-5; TRBD1 might be the D (6 bases). CDR3 size: 15 residues. Germline V CDR1 and CDR2: MNHNY, SVGAGI (reference sequence). V was pared by 2 bases and J by 3 bases, with 11 bases between.

This chain uses TRBV9 with TRBJ2-7; 9 nucleotides line up with TRBD1. Per the germline V gene, CDR1 is SGDLS and CDR2 is YYNGEE. CDR3 size: 14 residues. The V gene end was trimmed by 0 bases and the J gene end by 4 bases; junction bases not matched to a gene: 2. The DNA of the CDR3 is TGTGCCAGCAGCGTAGGGGGACAGGGTTACGAGCAGTACTTC. Amino acid sequence: CASSVGGQGYEQYF.

The genes are TRBV25-1 and TRBJ2-1; TRBD1 agrees at 7 bases. Losses at the gene ends were 0 bases for V and 4 bases for J; bases not matched to a gene: 3. The CDR3 totals 15 residues. Germline-derived CDR1 and CDR2 are MGHDK and SYGVNS. The CDR3 loop reads CASSEYLDRYNEQFF. The CDR3 nucleotides read TGTGCCAGCAGTGAATATTTGGACAGGTACAATGAGCAGTTCTTC.

This clone came up once. The rearrangement joins TRBV29-1 to TRBJ1-6; TRBD1 matches 9 bases. Unmatched junction bases numbered 5, after V lost 4 bases and J lost 10 bases. Germline CDR1 and CDR2: SQVTM and ANQGSEA. The CDR3 consists of 13 residues. CDR3 residues: CSVGTGEESPLHF. CDR3 in DNA: TGCAGCGTTGGGACAGGGGAAGAGTCACCCCTCCACTTT. Full variable domain (remainder filled in from reference TRBV29-1 and TRBJ1-6): SAVISQKPSRDICQRGTSLTIQCQVDSQVTMMFWYRQQPGQSLTLIATANQGSEATYESGFVIDKFPISRPNLTFSTLTVSNMSPEDSSIYLCSVGTGEESPLHFGNGTRLTVT.

The table lists this clone with a few counts. V usage is TRBV28 and J usage is TRBJ1-3; perhaps TRBD1 as D (6 bases). Germline V gives CDR1 MDHEN, CDR2 SYDVKM. The CDR3 has 16 amino acids. Between the trimmed V and J ends, which lost 6 bases and 0 bases, there was a span of 15 bases. DNA of the CDR3: TGTGCCAGCAGCTCCCCAGGGGAGGGCTCTGGAAACACCATATATTTT. Its translation: CASSSPGEGSGNTIYF.

The rearrangement joins TRBV6-2 or TRBV6-3 to TRBJ2-7; 8 nucleotides align to TRBD2. CDR1 is MNHEY and CDR2 is SVGEGT in the germline V gene. Losses at the gene ends were 0 bases for V and 2 bases for J; bases not matched to a gene: 15. The CDR3 is 19 amino acids. The CDR3 region is CASSYSILAEAPTTYEQYF. CDR3 nucleotide sequence: TGTGCCAGCAGTTACTCGATACTAGCGGAGGCCCCTACAACCTACGAGCAGTACTTC.

Comment on this clone: A junction end diverges from the germline sequence, so it may reflect a read error. This chain connects TRBV3-1 (or the pseudogene TRBV3-2) to TRBJ1-2; tentatively, D is TRBD1 (5 bases). Germline loops: CDR1 LGHDT, CDR2 YNNKEL (reference sequence). There are 14 residues in the CDR3. The CDR3 region is CASSQDAPGRGASF. As DNA, the CDR3 is TGTGCCAGCAGCCAGGATGCCCCGGGACGCGGGGCTTCCTTC.

This chain joins TRBV4-1 and TRBJ1-1, with 8 bases aligning to TRBD1. Germline-derived CDR1 and CDR2 are MGHRA and YSYEKL. The length of the CDR3 is 15 residues. V lost 2 bases and J lost 2; bases outside the gene matches: 4. CDR3 region: CASSQWTGPNTEAFF. In nucleotides, the CDR3 is TGCGCCAGCAGCCAATGGACAGGGCCTAACACTGAAGCTTTCTTT.

For this clone: The junction departs from germline at one end; a sequencing error may be responsible. The chain is built from TRBV6-5 and TRBJ2-1, with 9 nucleotides matching TRBD1. The CDR3 consists of 11 residues. Germline CDR1 is MNHEY and CDR2 is SVGAGI. CDR3 in DNA: TGTGCCAGCAGCCGGGGGGACAGGGTAATCTTC. It is translated as CASSRGDRVIF.

This chain uses TRBV3-1 (or the pseudogene TRBV3-2) with TRBJ1-5, with 9 bases lining up with TRBD1. Germline V gene data show CDR1 as LGHDT and CDR2 as YNNKEL (reference sequence). J lost 6 bases, V lost 2 bases, and 5 bases had no gene match. This CDR3 comprises 15 residues. CDR3 sequence (DNA): TGTGCCAGCAGCCAAAACAGGGGGCGCGTTCAGCCCCAGCATTTT. Protein product: CASSQNRGRVQPQHF.

The chain recombines TRBV30 with TRBJ2-7; D not certain. The length of the CDR3 is 13 residues. From germline, CDR1 is GTSNPN and CDR2 SVGIG (reference sequence). Trimming cost V 2 bases and J 1 base, with 9 bases left between them. The CDR3 nucleotides read TGTGCCTGGAGTAGAGGCATGTCCTACGAGCAGTACTTC. Translated: CAWSRGMSYEQYF.

The chain has TRBV6-2 or TRBV6-3 and TRBJ1-2, with TRBD1 matching over 9 bases. The V gene's germline CDR1 is MNHEY and CDR2 SVGEGT. The CDR3 is made up of 14 amino acids. The ends lost 6 bases at V and 4 bases at J; junction bases unmatched: 6. Written as DNA, the CDR3 is TGTGCCAGCAGCCACGTGGGACAGGGCTATGGCTACACCTTC. It is translated as CASSHVGQGYGYTF.

The chain couples TRBV2 to TRBJ2-2; D perhaps matches TRBD1 (5 bases). The germline CDR1 and CDR2 sequences are SNHLY and FYNNEI. V was cut by 5 bases and J by 0 bases, with 13 bases left in between. CDR3 length: 16 residues. This CDR3 is CASSSARAANTGELFF. The DNA for the CDR3 is TGTGCCAGCAGTTCCGCCAGGGCCGCGAACACCGGGGAGCTGTTTTTT.

This sequence joins TRBV2 and TRBJ2-2; TRBD1 matches 7 bases. This CDR3 region has 14 residues. J gave up 4 bases and V 8 bases, and 7 bases lay outside the gene matches. Per germline, CDR1 SNHLY and CDR2 FYNNEI. The CDR3 DNA sequence: TGTGCCAGCCAAGACAGGGCGAGCACCGGGGAGCTGTTTTTT. As protein: CASQDRASTGELFF.

V usage is TRBV29-1 and J usage is TRBJ1-3; D gene uncertain. The CDR3 is 12 residues long. CDR1 is SQVTM, CDR2 ANQGSEA, per germline. Trimming stripped 4 bases from V and 0 bases from J, with 4 bases between. The CDR3 DNA is TGCAGCGTTGCCATCTCTGGAAACACCATATATTTT. This gives the protein CSVAISGNTIYF.

The rearrangement joins TRBV6-6 to TRBJ1-2, with 8 bases fitting TRBD1. CDR3 length: 15 residues. CDR1 MNHNY and CDR2 SVGAGI come from the germline V gene (reference sequence). Losses at the gene ends were 5 bases for V and 7 bases for J; bases not matched to a gene: 12. The CDR3 coding sequence is TGTGCCAGCAGTCCACATTACCAGGGGGCGCGTGGCTACACCTTC. As protein: CASSPHYQGARGYTF.

The gene calls are TRBV6-5 and TRBJ2-3; 8 positions agree with TRBD1. Germline V lookup: CDR1 MNHEY, CDR2 SVGAGI. There are 15 residues in the CDR3. Trimming at V came to 5 bases and at J to 0 bases, leaving 4 bases not matched to a gene. CDR3 DNA sequence: TGTGCCAGCAGTCTGACAGGGGAAAGCACAGATACGCAGTATTTT. Translating it yields CASSLTGESTDTQYF.

The gene calls are TRBV29-1 and TRBJ2-7, with 7 bases matching TRBD1. V lost 1 base to trimming and J lost 7 bases; unmatched junction nucleotides: 1. The CDR3 totals 11 residues. CDR1 is SQVTM and CDR2 is ANQGSEA in the germline V gene. CDR3 sequence: CSVEVTGEQYF. Here the CDR3 DNA reads TGCAGCGTTGAAGTGACAGGGGAGCAGTACTTC.

The chain employs TRBV6-5 and TRBJ1-2; a weak D match, TRBD1 (6 bases). This CDR3 is built from 14 residues. From germline, CDR1 is MNHEY and CDR2 SVGAGI. Trimming took 7 bases from V and 8 from J, leaving 20 bases between them. The CDR3 protein is CASTKLGGAQGYTF. The CDR3 DNA sequence: TGTGCCAGCACCAAATTGGGGGGGGCGCAGGGCTACACCTTC.

The rearrangement joins TRBV15 to TRBJ1-5; perhaps TRBD1 as D (5 bases). V lost 0 bases to trimming and J lost 0 bases, with 6 bases between them. The CDR3 loop spans 15 amino acids. Looked up from germline, CDR1 is LNHNV and CDR2 is YYDKDF (reference sequence). The CDR3 nucleotides read TGTGCCACCAGCAGAGACAGGGATAGCAATCAGCCCCAGCATTTT. Translating it yields CATSRDRDSNQPQHF. The variable domain in full, with the rest retrieved from reference TRBV15 and TRBJ1-5, is DAMVIQNPRYQVTQFGKPVTLSCSQTLNHNVMYWYQQKSSQAPKLLFHYYDKDFNNEADTPDNFQSRRPNTSFCFLDIRSPGLGDTAMYLCATSRDRDSNQPQHFGDGTRLSIL.

CDR3 DNA: TGCGCCAGCAGCCAACGGGGAGCTGGGGCCAACGTCCTGACTTTC. The encoded protein is CASSQRGAGANVLTF. The V gene is TRBV4-3, the J gene TRBJ2-6; a weak D match, TRBD2 (5 bases). With 2 bases removed from V and 2 bases from J, the gap between germline ends came to 7 bases. The length of the CDR3 is 15 residues. Germline CDR1 reads LGHNA; CDR2 reads YSLEER.